This TCR beta chain emerged from a study of blood T cell repertoires in COVID-19. Overall study context: Acute-phase and convalescent COVID-19 samples originated in the United States, Italy and Spain. From T cells, B-cell-depleted T cells, or PBMCs came the material, which was cDNA or gDNA.

Original analysis: Scientists estimated how many nucleated cells there were by amplifying reference gene primers. The protocol was immunoSEQ multiplex PCR, while the TCRdb copy is restricted to in-frame clones and leaves out a portion. D and trimming come from the DNA, and the V and J calls and clone size come from that table. The table has 260,000 or so clones, around 83% seen once; the top ten hold approximately 5.3%. Germline CDR1 is KGHSH and CDR2 is LQKENI. Trimming took 3 bases from V and 1 from J; bases not matched to a gene: 1. This CDR3 is 15 amino acids long. This clone has only one observation.

The TCR sequence derives from a man of 80 years or more with acute or convalescent COVID-19. The gene calls are TRBV18 and TRBJ2-2, with 8 bases aligning to TRBD1. Material: peripheral blood. This CDR3 reads CASSPGTGNTGELFF. For the CDR3, the DNA is TGTGCCAGCTCACCCGGGACAGGGAACACCGGGGAGCTGTTTTTT.